Shown below are 29 T cell receptor beta chains from a single sample sequenced in a study of T cell responses to AZD1222 COVID-19 vaccine. Profiled with immunoSEQ multiplex PCR; TCRdb holds only in-frame clones, not every one. The sample lists roughly 120,000 clones, about 85% occurring once. Sequencing used peripheral blood, obtained on day 0 of AZD1222 vaccination. The origin of the receptors is an adult in good health.

The chain links TRBV6-5 to TRBJ1-4; a possible D gene is TRBD1 (5 bases). Trimming stripped 7 bases from V and 11 bases from J, with 11 bases between. This CDR3 has 11 residues. The germline V gene encodes CDR1 MNHEY and CDR2 SVGAGI. The CDR3 loop is CASNARGKLFF. The CDR3, as DNA: TGTGCCAGCAACGCCCGGGGGAAACTGTTTTTT.

The chain couples TRBV27 to TRBJ1-2; D is uncertain. V was shortened by 0 bases and J by 5 bases, with 16 bases between the two germline ends. This CDR3 contains 16 residues. Looked up from germline, CDR1 is MNHEY and CDR2 is SMNVEV (reference sequence). The CDR3, as DNA: TGTGCCAGCAGTTTATCCGAAGGAGGGCGGTTTTATGGCTACACCTTC. Translated, it gives CASSLSEGGRFYGYTF.

Turning to this clone: This CDR3 is also generated by other DNA sequences in the sample. The chain is built from TRBV5-5 and TRBJ1-1; no clear D gene. The CDR3 is 11 amino acids. Trimming shortened V by 4 bases and J by 2 bases, and 3 bases separated the two germline ends. Looked up from germline, CDR1 is SGHKS and CDR2 is YYEKEE (reference sequence). CDR3: CASSVNTEAFF. CDR3 nucleotides: TGTGCCAGCAGCGTCAACACTGAAGCTTTCTTT.

This chain joins TRBV2 and TRBJ1-4, with TRBD1 identical over 8 bases. Germline loops: CDR1 SNHLY, CDR2 FYNNEI. This CDR3 is built from 12 residues. Unmatched junction bases numbered 10, after V lost 7 bases and J lost 15 bases. CDR3 loop: CASTGGDRRMFF. The CDR3 DNA sequence: TGTGCCAGCACGGGGGGGGACAGGAGGATGTTTTTT.

This rearrangement joins TRBV6-4 to TRBJ2-1, with D possibly being TRBD2 (6 bases). This CDR3 has 13 residues. Germline CDR1 MRHNA, CDR2 SNTAGT. V was trimmed by 3 bases and J by 4 bases, leaving 7 bases between them. CDR3 sequence reads: CASSEEGYNEQFF. The CDR3 coding sequence is TGTGCCAGCAGTGAGGAGGGGTACAATGAGCAGTTCTTC.

This sequence joins TRBV5-4 and TRBJ2-2; 7 bases match TRBD1. CDR1 is SGHNT, CDR2 YYREEE, per germline (reference sequence). This CDR3 is 16 amino acids long. V lost 3 bases to trimming and J lost 5 bases; unmatched junction nucleotides: 10. CDR3 protein: CASSSRDSLRTGELFF. CDR3 in DNA: TGTGCCAGCAGCTCCCGGGACAGCCTTAGAACCGGGGAGCTGTTTTTT.

V usage is TRBV5-1 and J usage is TRBJ1-2; 7 nucleotides align to TRBD1. The V gene end was trimmed by 4 bases and the J gene end by 3 bases; junction bases not matched to a gene: 12. There are 16 residues in the CDR3. The germline CDR1 and CDR2 sequences are SGHRS and YFSETQ. In DNA, the CDR3 is TGCGCCAGCAGCCGGGAAGCAACAGGGGCGGACTATGGCTACACCTTC. This codes for CASSREATGADYGYTF.

The gene calls are TRBV7-9 and TRBJ1-2; D is unresolved. V gave up 5 bases and J gave up 0 bases, with 13 bases separating them. Germline CDR1 is SEHNR and CDR2 is FQNEAQ (reference sequence). The CDR3 spans 15 residues. The CDR3 loop is CASSPYGPTNYGYTF. CDR3 DNA: TGTGCCAGCAGCCCGTACGGGCCCACTAACTATGGCTACACCTTC.

This clone was seen just once. The V and J genes are TRBV19 and TRBJ2-7; D perhaps matches TRBD2 (6 bases). Trimming pared 4 bases from V and 3 bases from J, leaving 10 bases between. The CDR3 extends over 13 amino acids. Germline V gene data show CDR1 as LNHDA and CDR2 as SQIVND (reference sequence). In nucleotides, the CDR3 is TGTGCCAGTAGTACCCGGGACTTCTACGAGCAGTACTTC. Protein sequence: CASSTRDFYEQYF.

A note on this clone: This same CDR3 is encoded by further DNA sequences in the sample. The chain links TRBV11-2 to TRBJ2-7; D may be TRBD1 or TRBD2 (5 bases each). The germline CDR1 and CDR2 sequences are SGHAT and FQNNGV. Trimming removed 0 bases from V and 2 bases from J, with 11 bases in between. CDR3 length: 15 amino acids. The CDR3 protein is CASSLDGTETYEQYF. Written as DNA, the CDR3 is TGTGCCAGCAGCTTAGACGGGACGGAGACCTACGAGCAGTACTTC.

This chain connects TRBV11-3 to TRBJ2-3; D is perhaps TRBD2 (7 bases). Trimming stripped 3 bases from V and 2 bases from J, with 12 bases between. Germline V gene sequence: CDR1 SGHNT, CDR2 YENEEA. The length of the CDR3 is 15 residues. Here the CDR3 DNA reads TGTGCCAGCAGCTTCGAGGGGGGGAACACAGATACGCAGTATTTT. Translation gives CASSFEGGNTDTQYF.

The V gene is TRBV6-2 or TRBV6-3, the J gene TRBJ1-4; 9 positions match TRBD1. Germline V gives CDR1 MNHEY, CDR2 SVGEGT. V lost 5 bases to trimming and J lost 4 bases; unmatched junction nucleotides: 2. The length of the CDR3 is 14 residues. CDR3 in DNA: TGTGCCAGCAGTCTGGGACAGGGTAATGAAAAACTGTTTTTT. The encoded protein is CASSLGQGNEKLFF.

This rearrangement joins TRBV5-6 to TRBJ1-2; D perhaps matches TRBD1 (6 bases). The V and J ends lost 3 bases and 4 bases respectively, with 19 bases between them. Germline lookup yields CDR1 SGHDT and CDR2 YYEEEE. The CDR3 sequence is 16 residues long. CDR3 nucleotide sequence: TGTGCCAGCAGCTCCTCCGGGACAACAGTGCCCTATGGCTACACCTTC. Amino acids: CASSSSGTTVPYGYTF.

The chain recombines TRBV6-1 with TRBJ1-2, with D tentatively TRBD1 (6 bases). V was cut by 2 bases and J by 8 bases, with 18 bases left in between. Germline lookup yields CDR1 MNHNS and CDR2 SASEGT. The CDR3 has 15 residues. The CDR3 spells CASSETGGQGRGYTF. The CDR3 bases are TGTGCCAGCAGTGAAACGGGTGGGCAGGGGAGAGGCTACACCTTC.

The chain has TRBV5-4 and TRBJ1-5, with D unresolved. The CDR3 totals 13 residues. Between the trimmed V and J ends, which lost 0 bases and 1 base, there was a span of 2 bases. Germline loops: CDR1 SGHNT, CDR2 YYREEE (reference sequence). This CDR3 is CASSLGSNQPQHF. The CDR3 coding sequence is TGTGCCAGCAGCTTGGGCAGCAATCAGCCCCAGCATTTT.

The chain employs TRBV9 and TRBJ2-3; TRBD2 agrees at 8 bases. Germline V gene sequence: CDR1 SGDLS, CDR2 YYNGEE. Trimming cost V 0 bases and J 2 bases; bases outside gene matches: 11. The CDR3 has 18 residues. DNA of the CDR3: TGTGCCAGCAGCGTAGGAAGGAGCGGGGGTGCCCCCACAGATACGCAGTATTTT. Its translation is CASSVGRSGGAPTDTQYF.

V usage is TRBV9 and J usage is TRBJ1-2; no clear D gene. This CDR3 is built from 12 residues. From germline, CDR1 is SGDLS and CDR2 YYNGEE. V was pared by 0 bases and J by 8 bases, with 8 bases between. The CDR3 sequence is CASSVGTWGYTF. The CDR3 DNA sequence: TGTGCCAGCAGCGTAGGGACTTGGGGCTACACCTTC.

V is TRBV5-4 and J is TRBJ1-2; the match to TRBD1 covers 12 bases. CDR3 length: 17 residues. Per germline, CDR1 SGHNT and CDR2 YYREEE (reference sequence). V lost 4 bases to trimming and J lost 4 bases; unmatched junction nucleotides: 11. CDR3 sequence reads: CASSPKGQGARSYGYTF. The DNA of the CDR3 is TGTGCCAGCAGCCCCAAGGGACAGGGGGCGCGAAGCTATGGCTACACCTTC.

The V and J genes are TRBV2 and TRBJ1-1; D gene ambiguous. The CDR3 has 12 residues. V was pared by 6 bases and J by 7 bases, with 12 bases between. Looked up from germline, CDR1 is SNHLY and CDR2 is FYNNEI. CDR3 coding DNA: TGTGCCAGCAGACTAAGCGTGGGTGAAGCTTTCTTT. It codes for CASRLSVGEAFF.

V usage is TRBV11-3 and J usage is TRBJ2-2; 9 bases fit TRBD2. Trimming cost V 5 bases and J 2 bases; bases outside gene matches: 9. The CDR3 loop spans 17 amino acids. From germline, CDR1 is SGHNT and CDR2 YENEEA. The CDR3 loop reads CASSPSAGGRNTGELFF. The DNA of the CDR3 is TGTGCCAGCAGCCCCTCAGCGGGGGGCCGTAACACCGGGGAGCTGTTTTTT. Drawing the rest from reference TRBV11-3 and TRBJ2-2, the complete variable domain is EAGVVQSPRYKIIEKKQPVAFWCNPISGHNTLYWYLQNLGQGPELLIRYENEEAVDDSQLPKDRFSAERLKGVDSTLKIQPAELGDSAVYLCASSPSAGGRNTGELFFGEGSRLTVL.

The chain couples TRBV18 to TRBJ2-3; D may be TRBD1 (6 bases). This CDR3 has 16 residues. Germline V CDR1 and CDR2: KGHSH, LQKENI. The V end lost 1 base, the J end lost 2 bases, and 13 bases lay between the germline ends. The CDR3 region has the DNA TGTGCCAGCTCACCACGTTCAGGGGCGTACACAGATACGCAGTATTTT. Its protein product is CASSPRSGAYTDTQYF.

This clone was seen just once. CDR3: CASSELWGADEQYF. DNA for the CDR3: TGTGCCAGCAGTGAGCTCTGGGGGGCCGACGAGCAGTACTTC. V gene TRBV25-1 combines with J gene TRBJ2-7, with D perhaps assigned TRBD1 or TRBD2 (6 bases each). The V gene lost 3 bases and the J gene lost 5 bases, with 14 bases spanning the gap. The CDR3 totals 14 residues. Germline CDR1 MGHDK, CDR2 SYGVNS.

The chain recombines TRBV19 with TRBJ2-1; D is perhaps TRBD1 (8 bases). Trimming left V 9 bases short and J 0 bases short, with 21 bases between. This CDR3 has 17 amino acids. CDR1 and CDR2 from the germline V gene are LNHDA and SQIVND (reference sequence). The DNA of the CDR3 is TGTGCCAGCCACAGGGGGAGGGGCCTCAGCTCCTACAATGAGCAGTTCTTC. Translating gives CASHRGRGLSSYNEQFF.

V usage is TRBV11-2 and J usage is TRBJ1-4, with 7 bases that match TRBD1. Trimming took 5 bases from V and 8 from J; bases not matched to a gene: 5. The CDR3 spans 13 residues. Germline V gene data show CDR1 as SGHAT and CDR2 as FQNNGV. The CDR3 region has the DNA TGTGCCAGCAGCCGGGGACAGAGCGAAAAACTGTTTTTT. This codes for CASSRGQSEKLFF.

This rearrangement joins TRBV28 to TRBJ1-2; D might be TRBD1 (5 bases). Trimming pared 2 bases from V and 4 bases from J, leaving 14 bases between. The CDR3 covers 15 residues. Looked up from germline, CDR1 is MDHEN and CDR2 is SYDVKM. The CDR3 spells CASSLEASGGYGYTF. The CDR3 DNA reads TGTGCCAGCAGTTTAGAGGCTAGCGGGGGCTATGGCTACACCTTC.

The gene calls are TRBV2 and TRBJ2-1, with D possibly matching TRBD2 (5 bases). Trimming cost V 3 bases and J 15 bases, with 12 bases left between them. There are 11 residues in the CDR3. Germline V gene data show CDR1 as SNHLY and CDR2 as FYNNEI. Here the CDR3 reads CASSDSGFRFF. The DNA of the CDR3 is TGTGCCAGCAGTGACTCGGGGTTTCGGTTCTTC.

The V call is TRBV6-2 or TRBV6-3, the J call TRBJ2-4; D possibly matches TRBD1 or TRBD2 (5 bases each). The V end lost 3 bases, the J end lost 2 bases, and 8 bases lay between the germline ends. Germline V gives CDR1 MNHEY, CDR2 SVGEGT. The CDR3 loop spans 14 amino acids. In DNA, the CDR3 is TGTGCCAGCAGTTATGGGGGTACCAAAAACATTCAGTACTTC. This gives the protein CASSYGGTKNIQYF.

The chain uses TRBV13 and TRBJ1-1; D is undetermined. This CDR3 comprises 14 residues. V lost 2 bases and J 0 bases, leaving 7 bases between the germline ends. Germline loops: CDR1 PRHDT, CDR2 FYEKMQ (reference sequence). CDR3: CASSLSSLNTEAFF. CDR3 nucleotides: TGTGCCAGCAGCTTAAGTTCCCTGAACACTGAAGCTTTCTTT.

The chain joins TRBV7-9 to TRBJ1-6, with 7 bases aligning to TRBD1. The J segment lost 7 bases and the V segment lost 4 bases, leaving 1 base of the junction unmatched. Germline CDR1 is SEHNR and CDR2 is FQNEAQ (reference sequence). This CDR3 is built from 13 residues. Here the CDR3 DNA reads TGTGCCAGCAGCTACAGGGGAAATTCACCCCTCCACTTT. It codes for CASSYRGNSPLHF. Using reference TRBV7-9 and TRBJ1-6 for the parts outside the CDR3, the full variable domain is DTGVSQNPRHKITKRGQNVTFRCDPISEHNRLYWYRQTLGQGPEFLTYFQNEAQLEKSRLLSDRFSAERPKGSFSTLEIQRTEQGDSAMYLCASSYRGNSPLHFGNGTRLTVT.